These 27 T cell receptor beta chains originate from one sample sequenced in a study of T cell repertoires in cytomegalovirus infection. No antigens are known for them. TCRdb recomputed calls from the reads with MiXCR, one row per CDR3 protein. The sample carries fewer than 950,000 distinct CDR3 sequences, 32% recorded once. The specimen was cultured CD8+ T cells from PBMCs, collected from culture after CMV antigen stimulation. These receptors were collected from a human donor in good health (CMV status not recorded). Some clones in this sample may be carry-over from other donors' samples.

This clonotype has only a few counts. The chain is built from TRBV6-2 or TRBV6-3 and TRBJ2-2; D may be TRBD1 (5 bases). CDR1 MNHEY and CDR2 SVGEGT come from the germline V gene. The CDR3 is made up of 18 amino acids. Trimming stripped 7 bases from V and 0 bases from J, with 21 bases between. The CDR3 DNA reads as TGTGCCAGCAAGACGGACAACCCAAACCCGACGAACACCGGGGAGCTGTTTTTT. It encodes CASKTDNPNPTNTGELFF.

This clonotype was detected only a few times. The CDR3 region has the DNA TGTGCCAGCAGCCCTTCGGGGGGGGGCAGTGAGACCCAGTACTTC. It encodes CASSPSGGGSETQYF. The V and J genes are TRBV7-9 and TRBJ2-5; 8 bases match TRBD2. With V trimmed by 5 bases and J by 5 bases, 10 bases remained unmatched. CDR3 length: 15 residues. Germline CDR1 SEHNR, CDR2 FQNEAQ (reference sequence). The complete variable domain, with remaining parts taken from reference TRBV7-9 and TRBJ2-5, reads DTGVSQNPRHKITKRGQNVTFRCDPISEHNRLYWYRQTLGQGPEFLTYFQNEAQLEKSRLLSDRFSAERPKGSFSTLEIQRTEQGDSAMYLCASSPSGGGSETQYFGPGTRLLVL.

This clonotype was recorded at least ten times. The DNA of the CDR3 is TGTGCCAGCAGCACCGTTCGGACAGTCTACAATGAGCAGTTCTTC. It encodes CASSTVRTVYNEQFF. The V gene is TRBV7-2, the J gene TRBJ2-1, with a tentative D call TRBD1 (6 bases). CDR1 is SGHTA and CDR2 is FQGNSA in the germline V gene. The CDR3 extends over 15 amino acids. Trimming removed 5 bases at V and 3 bases at J, with 14 bases between. The entire variable domain, with the rest obtained from reference TRBV7-2 and TRBJ2-1, is as follows: GAGVSQSPSNKVTEKGKDVELRCDPISGHTALYWYRQSLGQGLEFLIYFQGNSAPDKSGLPSDRFSAERTGGSVSTLTIQRTQQEDSAVYLCASSTVRTVYNEQFFGPGTRLTVL.

In this sample, this clonotype turned up many times. The V and J genes are TRBV7-9 and TRBJ2-3; D might be TRBD2 (6 bases). This CDR3 has 21 amino acids. From germline, CDR1 is SEHNR and CDR2 FQNEAQ (reference sequence). Trimming shortened V by 5 bases and J by 0 bases, and 30 bases separated the two germline ends. The CDR3 loop is CASSVPSTSHTPPYSTDTQYF. The CDR3 bases are TGTGCCAGCAGCGTCCCCTCCACTAGCCACACACCTCCTTACAGCACAGATACGCAGTATTTT.

The rearrangement links TRBV27 to TRBJ2-3, with a possible D match to TRBD2 (7 bases). CDR3 length: 14 residues. Germline V CDR1 and CDR2: MNHEY, SMNVEV (reference sequence). V gave up 5 bases and J gave up 2 bases, with 11 bases separating them. CDR3 sequence: CASSGGAYTDTQYF. CDR3 sequence (DNA): TGTGCCAGCAGTGGGGGGGCTTACACAGATACGCAGTATTTT.

The CDR3 DNA reads as TGTGCCAGCAGCCCCCCGCAGCGAGGTACTAACTATGGCTACACCTTC. Encoded protein: CASSPPQRGTNYGYTF. The chain uses TRBV7-9 and TRBJ1-2, with unresolved D. CDR3 length: 16 amino acids. The germline V gene has CDR1 SEHNR and CDR2 FQNEAQ (reference sequence). V was shortened by 5 bases and J by 0 bases, with 16 bases between the two germline ends.

This chain joins TRBV6-1 and TRBJ2-1; 11 bases agree with TRBD2. CDR1 MNHNS and CDR2 SASEGT come from the germline V gene. J was trimmed by 2 bases and V by 1 base; bases with no gene match: 4. The CDR3 length is 17 residues. The CDR3: CASSEELAGAPYNEQFF. For the CDR3, the DNA is TGTGCCAGCAGTGAAGAACTAGCGGGGGCCCCCTACAATGAGCAGTTCTTC.

The chain recombines TRBV9 with TRBJ2-1; 7 bases agree with TRBD2. The V gene's germline CDR1 is SGDLS and CDR2 YYNGEE. Losses at the gene ends were 3 bases for V and 6 bases for J; bases not matched to a gene: 12. The CDR3 has 16 residues. The CDR3 sequence is CASSARDYYLSNEQFF. In DNA, the CDR3 is TGTGCCAGCAGCGCTCGGGACTACTATTTAAGCAATGAGCAGTTCTTC.

The chain employs TRBV9 and TRBJ2-1, with D perhaps TRBD1 (5 bases). Between the trimmed V and J ends, which lost 0 bases and 9 bases, there was a span of 25 bases. The CDR3 contains 18 residues. The germline CDR1 and CDR2 sequences are SGDLS and YYNGEE. CDR3 residues: CASSVENQPTAGLGEQFF. The CDR3 nucleotides are TGTGCCAGCAGCGTAGAAAATCAGCCCACAGCAGGGTTAGGTGAGCAGTTCTTC.

This clonotype came up a few times. The V call is TRBV7-6, the J call TRBJ1-4, with D unclear. Between the trimmed V and J ends, which lost 5 bases and 7 bases, there was a span of 2 bases. Germline V gene sequence: CDR1 SGHVS, CDR2 FNYEAQ. This CDR3 has 10 residues. The CDR3: CASSGEKLFF. DNA for the CDR3: TGTGCCAGCAGCGGTGAAAAACTGTTTTTT.

The chain has TRBV2 and TRBJ2-5; unclear D gene. CDR3 length: 13 amino acids. Trimming pared 2 bases from V and 4 bases from J, leaving 8 bases between. In germline, CDR1 is SNHLY, CDR2 FYNNEI. CDR3 sequence: CASSEWVGETQYF. Written as DNA, the CDR3 is TGTGCCAGCAGTGAATGGGTGGGAGAGACCCAGTACTTC.

This clonotype came up many times. The CDR3 here is CASSSLSGDTQYF. In DNA, the CDR3 is TGTGCCAGCAGCTCCTTGTCCGGCGATACGCAGTATTTT. This rearrangement joins TRBV7-3 to TRBJ2-3; no reliable D call. The CDR3 spans 13 residues. Deletions cut 4 bases from V and 6 bases from J, with 11 bases between. CDR1 is SGHTA and CDR2 is FQGTGA in the germline V gene.

This clonotype showed up just a few times. In nucleotides, the CDR3 is TGTGCCAGCTCACCACTCATCATAGGCCGGACCGGGGAGCTGTTTTTT. Its protein product is CASSPLIIGRTGELFF. The chain recombines TRBV18 with TRBJ2-2; no reliable D call. V dropped 1 base and J dropped 5 bases, with 14 bases sitting between them. Germline V lookup: CDR1 KGHSH, CDR2 LQKENI. This CDR3 is built from 16 residues.

This rearrangement joins TRBV5-6 to TRBJ2-7, with D possibly being TRBD1 (5 bases). The length of the CDR3 is 14 residues. The V gene lost 4 bases and the J gene lost 7 bases, with 18 bases spanning the gap. Germline-derived CDR1 and CDR2 are SGHDT and YYEEEE. The CDR3 is CASSTYSFPGEQYF. CDR3 coding DNA: TGTGCCAGCAGCACCTACTCGTTTCCAGGGGAGCAGTACTTC.

As DNA, the CDR3 is TGTGCCAGTAGTATGGGGACAGATAACACCGGGGAGCTGTTTTTT. Protein product: CASSMGTDNTGELFF. The chain combines TRBV19 with TRBJ2-2, with TRBD1 identical over 7 bases. J was trimmed by 2 bases and V by 3 bases; bases with no gene match: 3. The CDR3 spans 15 residues. Germline lookup yields CDR1 LNHDA and CDR2 SQIVND (reference sequence).

The sample holds a few counts of this clonotype. This chain links TRBV4-1 with TRBJ2-1; 7 bases align to TRBD1. Germline V CDR1 and CDR2: MGHRA, YSYEKL. CDR3 length equals 14 residues. Losses at the gene ends were 5 bases for V and 7 bases for J; bases not matched to a gene: 8. This CDR3 reads CASSAGQVPNEQFF. DNA of the CDR3: TGCGCCAGCAGCGCAGGACAGGTGCCGAATGAGCAGTTCTTC.

Worth noting for this clonotype: A single base separates this from a much larger clone, so it may be a read error. The chain has TRBV7-9 and TRBJ2-1; D possibly corresponds to TRBD2 (5 bases). From germline, CDR1 is SEHNR and CDR2 FQNEAQ (reference sequence). The CDR3 consists of 18 residues. The CDR3 DNA reads as TGTGTCAGCAGCTTAGCAGGCGTCGGGATAAGCTCCTACAATGAGCAGTTCTTC. This codes for CVSSLAGVGISSYNEQFF.

Worth noting for this clonotype: At one end the junction does not follow the germline gene, possibly because of a read error. This chain joins TRBV5-6 and TRBJ2-5; 9 bases are shared with TRBD1. The CDR3 has 16 residues. In germline, CDR1 is SGHDT, CDR2 YYEEEE. CDR3 residues: CASSIDPGQGQGTQYF. CDR3 DNA: TGTGCCAGCAGTATAGATCCGGGACAGGGTCAAGGGACCCAGTACTTC.

Worth noting for this clonotype: Sequence at one end of the junction differs from germline and may be a read error. This chain joins TRBV5-4 and TRBJ2-7, with D maybe TRBD1 (5 bases). The germline V gene encodes CDR1 SGHNT and CDR2 YYREEE (reference sequence). CDR3 length: 11 residues. The DNA of the CDR3 is TGTGCCAGCAGCTCGCAGGGATTTCTCGACTTC. Translation gives CASSSQGFLDF.

Notes on this clonotype: This may arise from a read error, as a much more abundant clone is one base away. In DNA, the CDR3 is TGTGCCAACAGCGGGTGGTCTAGCCAAGGCGAGCAGTACTTC. Its protein is CANSGWSSQGEQYF. The V gene is TRBV7-2, the J gene TRBJ2-7; D is possibly TRBD2 (6 bases). The germline gives CDR1 SGHTA, CDR2 FQGNSA. The length of the CDR3 is 14 residues.

This clonotype was seen a handful of times. The chain has TRBV14 and TRBJ2-5; D ambiguous. V was trimmed by 0 bases and J by 2 bases, leaving 10 bases between them. CDR3 size: 15 residues. The germline V gene encodes CDR1 SGHDN and CDR2 FVKESK. The CDR3 loop reads CASSQEPWWQETQYF. CDR3 nucleotide sequence: TGTGCCAGCAGCCAAGAGCCGTGGTGGCAAGAGACCCAGTACTTC.

The chain combines TRBV2 with TRBJ1-2, with 8 nucleotides matching TRBD1. V lost 5 bases, J lost 3 bases, and 14 bases stayed unmatched. CDR1 SNHLY and CDR2 FYNNEI come from the germline V gene. CDR3 length: 17 amino acids. The CDR3: CASSQAQGQGGYYGYTF. The CDR3 coding sequence is TGTGCCAGCAGTCAGGCCCAAGGACAGGGAGGGTACTATGGCTACACCTTC.

The chain carries TRBV7-9 and TRBJ2-5; either TRBD1 or TRBD2 may fit D (6 bases each). This CDR3 has 14 residues. Between the trimmed V and J ends, which lost 4 bases and 5 bases, there was a span of 14 bases. From germline, CDR1 is SEHNR and CDR2 FQNEAQ (reference sequence). The chain's CDR3 is CASSSDRGRETQYF. CDR3 coding DNA: TGTGCCAGCAGCTCAGACCGGGGGCGGGAGACCCAGTACTTC. Full variable domain (missing parts from reference TRBV7-9 and TRBJ2-5): DTGVSQNPRHKITKRGQNVTFRCDPISEHNRLYWYRQTLGQGPEFLTYFQNEAQLEKSRLLSDRFSAERPKGSFSTLEIQRTEQGDSAMYLCASSSDRGRETQYFGPGTRLLVL.

CDR3 sequence (DNA): TGTGCCAGCAGCAAGGGCGGGGGGGACCAAGAGACCCAGTACTTC. Translated, it gives CASSKGGGDQETQYF. The chain has TRBV6-1 and TRBJ2-5, with 9 positions matching TRBD2. CDR1 and CDR2 from the germline V gene are MNHNS and SASEGT. The V and J ends lost 6 bases and 0 bases, in that order; junction bases with no gene match: 5. This CDR3 has 15 residues.

This clonotype has a handful of counts. This chain connects TRBV7-9 to TRBJ2-2, with a weak D call TRBD1 (6 bases). Germline V CDR1 and CDR2: SEHNR, FQNEAQ (reference sequence). V was pared by 5 bases and J by 0 bases, with 13 bases between. The length of the CDR3 is 16 residues. The CDR3 reads CASSVPQGTNTGELFF. The CDR3 region has the DNA TGTGCCAGCAGCGTACCCCAGGGGACGAACACCGGGGAGCTGTTTTTT.

This rearrangement joins TRBV28 to TRBJ2-5; D call uncertain. The germline V gene encodes CDR1 MDHEN and CDR2 SYDVKM. V lost 2 bases to trimming and J lost 5 bases, with 9 bases between them. CDR3 length: 13 amino acids. As DNA, the CDR3 is TGTGCCAGCAGTTTAATGTTGCGGGAGACCCAGTACTTC. Amino acid sequence: CASSLMLRETQYF.

This clonotype was detected a few times. CDR3 DNA: TGTGCCAGCAGTTACAGGGGACAGACCGAAGCTTTCTTT. Protein: CASSYRGQTEAFF. The chain uses TRBV6-2 or TRBV6-3 and TRBJ1-1; TRBD1 matches 7 bases. V shed 2 bases, J shed 8 bases, and the junction held 5 bases outside the gene matches. The germline V gene encodes CDR1 MNHEY and CDR2 SVGEGT. The CDR3 extends over 13 amino acids.